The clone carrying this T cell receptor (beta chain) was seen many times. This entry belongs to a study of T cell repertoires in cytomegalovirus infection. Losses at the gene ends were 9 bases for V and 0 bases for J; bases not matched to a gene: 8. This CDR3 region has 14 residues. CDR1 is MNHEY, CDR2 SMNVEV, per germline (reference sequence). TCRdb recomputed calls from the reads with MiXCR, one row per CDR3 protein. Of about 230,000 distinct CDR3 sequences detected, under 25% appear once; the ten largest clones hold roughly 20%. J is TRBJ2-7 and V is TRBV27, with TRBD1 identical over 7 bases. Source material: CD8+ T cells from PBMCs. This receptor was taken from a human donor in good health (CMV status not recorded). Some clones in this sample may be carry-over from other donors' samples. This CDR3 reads CASHPTGSSYEQYF. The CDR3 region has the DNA TGTGCCAGTCATCCGACAGGGAGCTCCTACGAGCAGTACTTC.